This entry features one T cell receptor beta chain sequence. Its cognate antigen has yet to be identified. No clone much larger than this one lies a single base away; base qualities are absent. The data are from a study of OX40 agonist ivuxolimab in advanced cancers. Background for the entire study: Ivuxolimab, which targeted the costimulatory receptor OX40 (CD134), was an agonistic, fully human IgG2 monoclonal antibody. Intravenous ivuxolimab was administered to patients every 2 weeks at six dose levels: 0.01, 0.1, 0.3, 1.5, 3 and 10 mg/kg. In the dose-escalation cohort, 82.7% of patients were male, and the mean age was roughly 60 years, with a range of about 20 to 90. Prior anti-PD-1, anti-PD-L1 or anti-CTLA-4 therapy was permitted, and checkpoint inhibitors had been received by roughly two fifths of dose-escalation patients. Of the roughly 50 dose-escalation patients, hepatocellular carcinoma was present in approximately 20, melanoma in approximately 15, renal cell carcinoma in 9 and head and neck cancer in 9. The monotherapy dose-escalation portion (N of about 50 patients) of the phase I ivuxolimab trial is reported in the paper. Partial responses occurred in three dose-escalation patients, of whom one had hepatocellular carcinoma and two had cutaneous melanoma. The point of sequencing TCRbeta in the periphery was to test whether ivuxolimab changed TCR sequence diversity and drove clonal T-cell expansion. Study-wide findings and limitations: Which antigens the clonally expanded peripheral T cells were specific for was not determined. Low levels of normalized T-cell clonal expansion were also shown by some nonresponding patients. After ivuxolimab, expanded clones were on average more numerous among CD8+ T cells than among CD4+ T cells. At doses of 0.1 to 3.0 mg/kg, clonal expansion of both CD4+ and CD8+ blood T cells was observed from baseline to week 6. In partial responders in the 0.1-3.0 mg/kg groups, normalized peripheral clonal expansion was found to be among the lowest, especially among CD8+ T cells.

The trial excluded patients who had a history of autoimmune disease or who were on systemic immunosuppression. Peripheral blood for TCR sequencing was collected from all dose cohorts at baseline, on cycle 4 day 1, and on cycle 7 day 1. The samples were taken from a phase I, first-in-human, multicenter, open-label dose-escalation trial of ivuxolimab. Adults with locally advanced or metastatic melanoma, renal cell, hepatocellular, or head and neck squamous cell carcinoma were enrolled in the trial. Before TCR sequencing, CD4+ T cells and CD8+ T cells were sorted from peripheral blood as separate populations. Reading from cysteine to phenylalanine, the CDR3 counts 13 amino acids. Only the CDR3 DNA is retained, 39 bases long and in frame from the first base. Trimming leaves V shorter by 4 bases and J shorter by 4 bases, with the junction holding 2 bases beyond the gene matches. The germline V gene sets CDR1 to SGHDT and CDR2 to YYEEEE.

To sequence the TCRbeta CDR3 region, genomic DNA was isolated from the sorted cells. The immunoSEQ Assay was used to sequence the TCRbeta CDR3 regions. What TCRdb holds here is the immuneACCESS table cut down to in-frame rearrangements. Part of the clones is not present; checked against another copy, under half of the missing clones reflect an unresolved V gene, and the others are unexplained. The sample table shows about 81,000 clones, and around 84% are seen once. Over 5% of the sample is held by the ten biggest clonotypes. The clonotype originates from an adult with an advanced solid tumor such as melanoma, head and neck, liver or kidney cancer. The material sequenced was CD4+ or CD8+ T cells sorted from blood, taken in a trial of the OX40 agonist ivuxolimab. The V and J genes are TRBV5-6 and TRBJ2-5, with 9 central nucleotides matching TRBD1. The sequenced DNA: TGTGCCAGCAGCGGACAGGGGTTAGAGACCCAGTACTTC. This translates into CASSGQGLETQYF.